The 19 T cell receptor beta chains listed next were all sequenced from one sample in a study of T cells in women clearing cervical HPV infection. Sequenced by immunoSEQ multiplex PCR; TCRdb stores in-frame clones only, minus some. The data include some 30,000 clones; the top ten clones carry less than 9%. Input material: blood buffy coat. These receptors came from a woman between 18 and 70 years old with a cervical HPV16 infection that either progressed to CIN3+ or cleared (not recorded which).

Comment on this clone: The read stops 3 residues short of the end of the CDR3; the missing end is completed from the germline J gene. This chain uses TRBV6-2 or TRBV6-3 with TRBJ2-3; possible D gene TRBD2, 6 bases. Germline V gives CDR1 MNHEY, CDR2 SVGEGT. The CDR3 contains 16 residues. Deletions cut 1 base from V and 2 bases from J, with 13 bases between. The CDR3 DNA, read in part, is TGTGCCAGCAGTTACTTATCCGGGGGACCCACAGATACG. This translates into CASSYLSGGPTDT. The whole CDR3 reads CASSYLSGGPTDTQYF.

A word on this clone: The read ends 3 residues before the CDR3 terminus; that terminus is restored from the germline J gene. The V gene is TRBV10-1, the J gene TRBJ2-1; 7 bases align to TRBD2. V was pared by 6 bases and J by 5 bases, with 13 bases of the junction left unmatched. This CDR3 contains 16 residues. Germline-derived CDR1 and CDR2 are WNHNN and SYGVQD (reference sequence). The CDR3 is CASRAGRGVFDNEQFF. The CDR3 bases that were read are TGCGCCAGCAGGGCCGGTCGGGGGGTTTTCGACAATGAG.

A remark on this clone: The read is 3 residues too short to cover the CDR3 end, so that end is filled in from the germline J gene. The J gene is TRBJ1-1, the V gene TRBV7-2; possible D gene TRBD1, 6 bases. The CDR3 runs to 15 residues. Trimming pared 3 bases from V and 2 bases from J, leaving 13 bases between. Germline loops: CDR1 SGHTA, CDR2 FQGNSA. CDR3 protein: CASSFAGTSNTEAFF. CDR3 DNA (partial): TGTGCCAGCAGCTTTGCAGGGACATCTAACACTGAA.

Comments on this clone: Sequencing ends 3 residues short of the CDR3 end; the germline J gene provides the rest. This sequence joins TRBV19 and TRBJ1-1; no clear D. The V end lost 5 bases, the J end lost 3 bases, and 10 bases lay between the germline ends. This CDR3 is 13 amino acids long. The germline gives CDR1 LNHDA, CDR2 SQIVND (reference sequence). CDR3: CASSAQEYTEAFF. Incomplete CDR3 DNA: TGTGCCAGTAGTGCGCAGGAATACACTGAA.

A remark on this clone: With the read ending 3 residues before the CDR3 end, the germline J gene is used to fill in that end. V gene TRBV7-8 combines with J gene TRBJ1-6; TRBD1 aligns across 8 bases. This CDR3 has 17 amino acids. The trim removed 5 bases at V and 7 bases at J, leaving 13 bases unmatched. Germline-derived CDR1 and CDR2 are SGHVS and FQNEAQ. This CDR3 reads CASSRPQGADVNSPLHF. CDR3 bases read: TGTGCCAGCAGCCGACCTCAGGGGGCAGACGTCAATTCACCC.

A note on this clone: The read stops 3 residues short of the end of the CDR3; the missing end is completed from the germline J gene. J is TRBJ2-7 and V is TRBV7-2, with D maybe TRBD2 (6 bases). CDR3 size: 14 residues. The V gene lost 3 bases and the J gene lost 3 bases, with 12 bases spanning the gap. Germline CDR1 is SGHTA and CDR2 is FQGNSA. This CDR3 reads CASSFAGPNYEQYF. The DNA read from the CDR3 is TGTGCCAGCAGCTTTGCGGGGCCCAACTACGAG.

Points on this clone: The CDR3 end lies 3 residues beyond the end of the read and is filled in from the germline J gene. This sequence joins TRBV30 and TRBJ1-1; TRBD1 matches at 7 bases. Germline V gene sequence: CDR1 GTSNPN, CDR2 SVGIG (reference sequence). V shed 5 bases, J shed 3 bases, and the junction held 3 bases outside the gene matches. The CDR3 spans 12 residues. The sequenced CDR3 bases are TGTGCCTGGGCAGACAGGGACACTGAA. As protein: CAWADRDTE. In full, the CDR3 is CAWADRDTEAFF.

With respect to this clone: Germline is not matched at one junction end, which may reflect a read error. The read gets to within 3 residues of the CDR3 end, and the germline J gene fills in the rest. The chain couples TRBV10-3 to TRBJ2-7; 9 bases are shared with TRBD2. The CDR3 totals 22 residues. The V gene's germline CDR1 is ENHRY and CDR2 SYGVKD. The DNA read from the CDR3 is TGTGACATCGGCCCAAAAGAACCCGACAGATCTGCCGTAGCGGGGGATTCCTACGAG. Protein sequence: CDIGPKEPDRSAVAGDSYE. The whole CDR3 is CDIGPKEPDRSAVAGDSYEQYF.

To note about this clone: The CDR3 end is not reached by the read, which stops 3 residues before it; the germline J gene fills it in. The J gene is TRBJ2-2, the V gene TRBV6-2 or TRBV6-3; D might be TRBD1 (6 bases). Germline V CDR1 and CDR2: MNHEY, SVGEGT. CDR3 length: 15 residues. CDR3 DNA (partial): TGTGCCAGCAGTCGTGGGACACATACAGAATCACCG. Translated, it gives CASSRGTHTESP. The entire CDR3 sequence reads CASSRGTHTESPLFF.

Details on this clone: The CDR3 end is not reached by the read, which stops 3 residues before it; the germline J gene fills it in. The chain uses TRBV2 and TRBJ2-3; maybe TRBD2 (5 bases). V was trimmed by 7 bases and J by 3 bases, leaving 14 bases between them. From germline, CDR1 is SNHLY and CDR2 FYNNEI. The CDR3 is 14 amino acids. Partial CDR3 DNA: TGTGCCAGCAATTTAGCGATGGGAACAGATACG. It is translated as CASNLAMGTDT. The entire CDR3 protein reads CASNLAMGTDTQYF.

Comments on this clone: The CDR3 goes on 3 residues after the read ends, and that part is filled in from the germline J gene. The V and J genes are TRBV6-1 and TRBJ1-3, with D perhaps TRBD1 (6 bases). The V gene lost 2 bases and the J gene lost 0 bases, with 14 bases spanning the gap. CDR3 length equals 17 residues. Germline V gene data show CDR1 as MNHNS and CDR2 as SASEGT. The CDR3 DNA, read in part, is TGTGCCAGCAGTGAACGCGGGGGGGCACACTCTGGAAACACC. It specifies CASSERGGAHSGNT. The CDR3 reads in full as CASSERGGAHSGNTIYF.

Notes on this clone: The CDR3 end lies 3 residues beyond the end of the read and is filled in from the germline J gene. This chain connects TRBV6-2 or TRBV6-3 to TRBJ1-6; no firm D call. The CDR3 is 15 residues long. Germline lookup yields CDR1 MNHEY and CDR2 SVGEGT. Trimming pared 3 bases from V and 9 bases from J, leaving 15 bases between. The CDR3 region is CASSYQSSAFSPLHF. CDR3 DNA (partial): TGTGCCAGCAGTTATCAATCTTCAGCGTTTTCACCC.

Here the CDR3 reads CSAPGQGDYGYTF. The covered CDR3 bases are TGCAGTGCTCCCGGACAGGGGGACTATGGC. The chain joins TRBV20-1 to TRBJ1-2; 10 bases match TRBD1. Read sequence stops 3 residues before the CDR3 end, and the germline J gene provides the missing end. V lost 5 bases and J lost 3; bases outside the gene matches: 3. Germline V gene data show CDR1 as DFQATT and CDR2 as SNEGSKA (reference sequence). This CDR3 has 13 residues.

A remark on this clone: The missing CDR3 end, 3 residues past where the read stops, is filled in from the germline J gene. The chain combines TRBV7-9 with TRBJ1-1; TRBD1 is a possible D gene (5 bases). This CDR3 has 14 amino acids. V was pared by 0 bases and J by 4 bases, with 9 bases between. CDR1 SEHNR and CDR2 FQNEAQ come from the germline V gene (reference sequence). The CDR3 DNA, read in part, is TGTGCCAGCAGCTTAGCGGGGGGGGGCACTGAA. This gives the protein CASSLAGGGTE. From start to end, the CDR3 is CASSLAGGGTEAFF.

Regarding this clone: The read finishes 3 residues shy of the CDR3 end, and the germline J gene is used to complete it. The chain uses TRBV29-1 and TRBJ1-2; 7 bases are a match to TRBD1. Germline CDR1 SQVTM, CDR2 ANQGSEA. J lost 4 bases, V lost 1 base, and 0 bases had no gene match. The CDR3 is 12 amino acids. CDR3 DNA, as far as it was read: TGCAGCGTTGAAGGGGACAGCTATGGC. As protein: CSVEGDSYG. The full CDR3 reads CSVEGDSYGYTF.

For this clone: The sequence runs out 3 residues before the end of the CDR3; the remainder is reconstructed from the germline J gene. V and J are TRBV20-1 and TRBJ1-2; 7 nucleotides align to TRBD1. Germline CDR1 is DFQATT and CDR2 is SNEGSKA (reference sequence). The CDR3 consists of 15 residues. CDR3 DNA, as far as it was read: TGCAGTGCTAGAGACTTACGACAGGGATTTATGGGC. Protein product: CSARDLRQGFMG. The entire CDR3 protein is CSARDLRQGFMGYTF.

Details on this clone: The read ends 3 residues early relative to the CDR3; the germline J gene fills the gap. The chain has TRBV6-2 or TRBV6-3 and TRBJ1-2, with D tentatively TRBD1 (5 bases). The germline CDR1 and CDR2 sequences are MNHEY and SVGEGT. V lost 7 bases to trimming and J lost 4 bases, with 16 bases between them. This CDR3 contains 14 residues. CDR3 in amino acids: CASNSADRPYGYTF. The CDR3 bases that were read are TGTGCCAGCAATAGTGCCGACAGACCCTATGGC.

A word on this clone: The CDR3 end is not reached by the read, which stops 3 residues before it; the germline J gene fills it in. J is TRBJ2-3 and V is TRBV10-2; D perhaps matches TRBD2 (7 bases). The CDR3 covers 18 residues. Germline CDR1 is WSHSY and CDR2 is SAAADI. Deletions cut 7 bases from V and 2 bases from J, with 25 bases between. The covered CDR3 bases are TGCGCCAGCACTCATGCGGGGGACCTAGGGGGTTACACAGATACG. It translates to CASTHAGDLGGYTDT. The whole CDR3 protein is CASTHAGDLGGYTDTQYF.

About this clone: Read coverage stops 3 residues before the CDR3 terminus; the germline J gene supplies the remainder. This chain links TRBV11-2 with TRBJ2-3; 8 bases map to TRBD1. CDR3 length: 15 amino acids. V dropped 1 base and J dropped 4; count of bases not matched to a gene: 4. Germline CDR1 reads SGHAT; CDR2 reads FQNNGV. CDR3 region: CASSLVGRGPDTQYF. The sequenced part of the CDR3 DNA is TGTGCCAGCAGCTTAGTGGGCAGGGGGCCAGATACG.